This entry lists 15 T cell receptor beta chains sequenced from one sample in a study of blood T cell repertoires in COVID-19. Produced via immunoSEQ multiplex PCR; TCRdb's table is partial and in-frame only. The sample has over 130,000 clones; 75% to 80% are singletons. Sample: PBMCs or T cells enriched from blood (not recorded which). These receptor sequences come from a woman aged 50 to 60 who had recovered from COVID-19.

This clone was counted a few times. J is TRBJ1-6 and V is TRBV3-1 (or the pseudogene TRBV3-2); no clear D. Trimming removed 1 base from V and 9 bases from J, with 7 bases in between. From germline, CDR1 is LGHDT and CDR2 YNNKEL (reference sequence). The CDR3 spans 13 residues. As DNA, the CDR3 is TGTGCCAGCAGCCAAGGGGAGAGTTCACCCCTCCACTTT. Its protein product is CASSQGESSPLHF.

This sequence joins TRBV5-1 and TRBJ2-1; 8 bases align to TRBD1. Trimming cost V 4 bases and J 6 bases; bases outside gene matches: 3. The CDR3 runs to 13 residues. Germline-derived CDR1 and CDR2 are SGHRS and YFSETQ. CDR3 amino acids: CASSMDRVNEQFF. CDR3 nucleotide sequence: TGCGCCAGCAGCATGGACAGGGTCAATGAGCAGTTCTTC.

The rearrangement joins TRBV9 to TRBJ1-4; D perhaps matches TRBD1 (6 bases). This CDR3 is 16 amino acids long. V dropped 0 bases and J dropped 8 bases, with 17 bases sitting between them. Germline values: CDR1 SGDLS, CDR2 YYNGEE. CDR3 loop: CASSVGGGQRREKLFF. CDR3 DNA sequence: TGTGCCAGCAGCGTAGGAGGTGGACAGCGCCGCGAAAAACTGTTTTTT.

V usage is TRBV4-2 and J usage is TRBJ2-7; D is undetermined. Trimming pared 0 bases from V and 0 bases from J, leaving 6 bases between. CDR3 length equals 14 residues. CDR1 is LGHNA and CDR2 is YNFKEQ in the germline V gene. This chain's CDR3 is CASSQDPYSYEQYF. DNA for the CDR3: TGTGCCAGCAGCCAAGATCCCTACTCCTACGAGCAGTACTTC.

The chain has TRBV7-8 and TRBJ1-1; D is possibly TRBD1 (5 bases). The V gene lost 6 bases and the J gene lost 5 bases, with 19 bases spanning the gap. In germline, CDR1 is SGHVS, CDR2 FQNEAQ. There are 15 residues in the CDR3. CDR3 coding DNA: TGTGCCAGCAGACCATTGGGGCTGGCGAGTACTGAAGCTTTCTTT. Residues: CASRPLGLASTEAFF.

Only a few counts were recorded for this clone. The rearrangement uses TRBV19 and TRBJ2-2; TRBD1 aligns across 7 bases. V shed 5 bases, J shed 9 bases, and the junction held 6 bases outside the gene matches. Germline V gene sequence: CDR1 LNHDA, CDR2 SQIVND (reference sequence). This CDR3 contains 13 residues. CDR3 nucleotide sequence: TGTGCCAGTAGTGCCAACAGGGGCCGGGAGCTGTTTTTT. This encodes CASSANRGRELFF.

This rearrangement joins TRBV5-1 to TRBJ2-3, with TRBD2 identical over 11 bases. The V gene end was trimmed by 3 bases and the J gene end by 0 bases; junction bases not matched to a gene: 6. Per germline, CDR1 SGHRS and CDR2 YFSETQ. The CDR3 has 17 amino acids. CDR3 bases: TGCGCCAGCAGCTCGACACTAGCGGGGGCTAGCACAGATACGCAGTATTTT. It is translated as CASSSTLAGASTDTQYF. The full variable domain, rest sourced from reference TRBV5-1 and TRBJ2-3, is KAGVTQTPRYLIKTRGQQVTLSCSPISGHRSVSWYQQTPGQGLQFLFEYFSETQRNKGNFPGRFSGRQFSNSRSEMNVSTLELGDSALYLCASSSTLAGASTDTQYFGPGTRLTVL.

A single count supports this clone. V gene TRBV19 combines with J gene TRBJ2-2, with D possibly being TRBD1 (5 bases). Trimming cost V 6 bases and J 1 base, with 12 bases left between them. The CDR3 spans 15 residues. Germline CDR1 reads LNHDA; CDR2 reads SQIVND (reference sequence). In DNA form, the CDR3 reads TGTGCCAGTAGCAGAGCCGGACAGAACACCGGGGAGCTGTTTTTT. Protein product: CASSRAGQNTGELFF.

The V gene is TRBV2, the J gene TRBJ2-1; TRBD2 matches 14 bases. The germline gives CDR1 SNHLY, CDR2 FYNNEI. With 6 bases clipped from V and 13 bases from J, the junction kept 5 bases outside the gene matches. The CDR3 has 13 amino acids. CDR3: CASRGTSGGPQFF. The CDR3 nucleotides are TGTGCCAGCAGAGGGACTAGCGGGGGCCCTCAGTTCTTC.

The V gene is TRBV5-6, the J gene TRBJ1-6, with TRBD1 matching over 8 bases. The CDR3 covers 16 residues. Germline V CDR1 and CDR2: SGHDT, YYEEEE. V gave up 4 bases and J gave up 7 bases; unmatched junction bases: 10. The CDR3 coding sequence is TGTGCCAGCAGCCCCCGGACAGGGACGCACAATTCACCCCTCCACTTT. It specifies CASSPRTGTHNSPLHF.

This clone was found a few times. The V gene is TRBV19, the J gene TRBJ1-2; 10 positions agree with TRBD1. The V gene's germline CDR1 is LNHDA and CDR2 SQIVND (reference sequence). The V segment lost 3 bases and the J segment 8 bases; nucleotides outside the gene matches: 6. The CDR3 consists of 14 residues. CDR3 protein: CASSMLDRGQGYTF. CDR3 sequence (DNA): TGTGCCAGTAGTATGCTCGACAGGGGGCAAGGCTACACCTTC. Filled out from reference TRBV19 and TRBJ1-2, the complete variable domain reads DGGITQSPKYLFRKEGQNVTLSCEQNLNHDAMYWYRQDPGQGLRLIYYSQIVNDFQKGDIAEGYSVSREKKESFPLTVTSAQKNPTAFYLCASSMLDRGQGYTFGSGTRLTVV.

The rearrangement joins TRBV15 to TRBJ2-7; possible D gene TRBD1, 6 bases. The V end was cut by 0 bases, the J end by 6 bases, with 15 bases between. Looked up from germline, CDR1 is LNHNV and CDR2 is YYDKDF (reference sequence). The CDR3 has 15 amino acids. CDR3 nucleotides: TGTGCCACCAGCAGAGAAAGGGTAGGGGGTTCCGAGCAGTACTTC. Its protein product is CATSRERVGGSEQYF.

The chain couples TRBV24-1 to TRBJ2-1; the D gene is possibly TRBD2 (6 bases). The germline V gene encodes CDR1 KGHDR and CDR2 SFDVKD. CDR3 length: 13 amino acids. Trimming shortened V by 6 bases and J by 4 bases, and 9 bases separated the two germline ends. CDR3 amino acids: CATSLGTYNEQFF. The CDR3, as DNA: TGTGCCACCAGTTTAGGGACTTACAATGAGCAGTTCTTC.

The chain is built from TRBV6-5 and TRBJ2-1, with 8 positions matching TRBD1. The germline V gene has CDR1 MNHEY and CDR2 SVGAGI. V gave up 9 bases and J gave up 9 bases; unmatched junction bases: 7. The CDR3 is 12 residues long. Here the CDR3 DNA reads TGTGCCAGTACAGGGGGTGGTGGTGAGCAGTTCTTC. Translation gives CASTGGGGEQFF.

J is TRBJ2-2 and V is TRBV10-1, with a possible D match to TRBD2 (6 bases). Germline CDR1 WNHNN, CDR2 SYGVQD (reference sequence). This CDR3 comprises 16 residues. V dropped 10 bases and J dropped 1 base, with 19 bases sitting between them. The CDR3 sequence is CATSGGVSVNTGELFF. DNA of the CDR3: TGCGCCACCTCAGGCGGGGTGTCGGTGAACACCGGGGAGCTGTTTTTT.